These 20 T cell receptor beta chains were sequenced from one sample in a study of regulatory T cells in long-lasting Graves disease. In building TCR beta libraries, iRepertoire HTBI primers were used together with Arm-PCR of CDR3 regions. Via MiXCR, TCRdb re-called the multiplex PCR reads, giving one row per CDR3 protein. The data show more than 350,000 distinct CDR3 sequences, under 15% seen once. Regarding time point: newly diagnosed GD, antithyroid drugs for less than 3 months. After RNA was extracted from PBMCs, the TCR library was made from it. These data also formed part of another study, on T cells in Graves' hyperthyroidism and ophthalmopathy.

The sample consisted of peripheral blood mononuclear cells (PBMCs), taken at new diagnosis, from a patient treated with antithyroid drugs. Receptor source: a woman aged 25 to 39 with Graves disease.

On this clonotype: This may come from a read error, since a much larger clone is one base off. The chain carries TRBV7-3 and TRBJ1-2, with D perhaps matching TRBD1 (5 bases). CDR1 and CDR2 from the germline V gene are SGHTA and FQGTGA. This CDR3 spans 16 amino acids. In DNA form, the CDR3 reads TGTGTCAGCTCCCGAGGGGTGCAGGACTTGAACTATGGCTACACCTTC. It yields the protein CVSSRGVQDLNYGYTF.

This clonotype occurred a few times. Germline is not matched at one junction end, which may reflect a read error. CDR3 amino acids: CASSLTPGQEAQYF. Here the CDR3 DNA reads TGTGCCAGCAGTTTGACCCCAGGACAAGAGGCCCAGTACTTC. V and J are TRBV12-3 or TRBV12-4 and TRBJ2-5; a weak D match, TRBD1 (5 bases). The CDR3 consists of 14 residues.

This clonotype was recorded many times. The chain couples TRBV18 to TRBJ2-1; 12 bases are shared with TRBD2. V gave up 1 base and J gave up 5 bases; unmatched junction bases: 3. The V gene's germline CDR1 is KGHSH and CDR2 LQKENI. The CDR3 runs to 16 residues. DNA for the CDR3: TGTGCCAGCTCACCACGGACTAGCGGGACCCACAATGAGCAGTTCTTC. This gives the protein CASSPRTSGTHNEQFF.

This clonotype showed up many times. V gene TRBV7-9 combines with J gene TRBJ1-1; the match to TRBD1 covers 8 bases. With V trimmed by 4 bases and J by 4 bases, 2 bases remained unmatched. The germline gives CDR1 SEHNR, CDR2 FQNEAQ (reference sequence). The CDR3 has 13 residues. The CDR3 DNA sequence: TGTGCCAGCAGCTCTCAGGGGGCCACTGAAGCTTTCTTT. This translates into CASSSQGATEAFF.

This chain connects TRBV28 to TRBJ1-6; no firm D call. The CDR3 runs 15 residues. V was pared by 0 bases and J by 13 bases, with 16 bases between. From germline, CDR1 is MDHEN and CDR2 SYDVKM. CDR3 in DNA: TGTGCCAGCAGTTTATGGGGGAACAGCACCCGGCCCCTCCACTTT. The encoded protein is CASSLWGNSTRPLHF.

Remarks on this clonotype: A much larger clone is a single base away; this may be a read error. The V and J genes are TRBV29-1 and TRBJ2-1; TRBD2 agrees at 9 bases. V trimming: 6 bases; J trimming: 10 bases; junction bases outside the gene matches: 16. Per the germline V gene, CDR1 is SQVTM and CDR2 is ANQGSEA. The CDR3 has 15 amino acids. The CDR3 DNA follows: TGCAGCGTCGGGGGTAGCGGGAGCAATTCCTACGAGCAGTTCTTC. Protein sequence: CSVGGSGSNSYEQFF.

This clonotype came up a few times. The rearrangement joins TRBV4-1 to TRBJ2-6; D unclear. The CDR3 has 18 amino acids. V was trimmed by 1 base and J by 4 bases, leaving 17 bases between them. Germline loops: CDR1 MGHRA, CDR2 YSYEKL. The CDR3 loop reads CASSQVPGSGGGANVLTF. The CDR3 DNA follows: TGCGCCAGCAGCCAAGTCCCTGGCTCCGGCGGAGGGGCCAACGTCCTGACTTTC.

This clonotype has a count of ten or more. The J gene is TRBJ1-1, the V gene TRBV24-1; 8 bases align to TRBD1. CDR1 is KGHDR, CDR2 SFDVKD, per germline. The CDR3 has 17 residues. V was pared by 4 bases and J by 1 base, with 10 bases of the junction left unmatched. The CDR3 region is CATSDKDREIWNTEAFF. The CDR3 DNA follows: TGTGCCACCAGTGACAAGGACAGGGAGATATGGAACACTGAAGCTTTCTTT.

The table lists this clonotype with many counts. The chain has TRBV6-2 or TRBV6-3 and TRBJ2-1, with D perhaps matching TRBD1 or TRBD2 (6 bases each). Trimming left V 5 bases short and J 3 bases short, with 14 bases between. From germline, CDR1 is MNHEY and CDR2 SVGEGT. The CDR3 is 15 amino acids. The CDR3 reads CASSEGEARYNEQFF. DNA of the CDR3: TGTGCCAGCAGTGAGGGGGAGGCCCGCTACAATGAGCAGTTCTTC.

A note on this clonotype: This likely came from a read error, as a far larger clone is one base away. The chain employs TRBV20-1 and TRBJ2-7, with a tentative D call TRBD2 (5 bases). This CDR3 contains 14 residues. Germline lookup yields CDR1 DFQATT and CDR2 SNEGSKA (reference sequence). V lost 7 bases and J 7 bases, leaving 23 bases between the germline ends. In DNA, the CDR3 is TGCAGTGGTACGGCGGAGAATGACTACAATGAGCAGTACTTC. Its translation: CSGTAENDYNEQYF.

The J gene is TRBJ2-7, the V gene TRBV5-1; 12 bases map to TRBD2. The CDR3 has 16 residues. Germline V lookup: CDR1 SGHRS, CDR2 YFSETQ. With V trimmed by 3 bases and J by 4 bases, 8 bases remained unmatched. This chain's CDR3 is CASSWRLAGAIYEQYF. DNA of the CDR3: TGCGCCAGCAGCTGGCGACTAGCGGGAGCTATTTACGAGCAGTACTTC.

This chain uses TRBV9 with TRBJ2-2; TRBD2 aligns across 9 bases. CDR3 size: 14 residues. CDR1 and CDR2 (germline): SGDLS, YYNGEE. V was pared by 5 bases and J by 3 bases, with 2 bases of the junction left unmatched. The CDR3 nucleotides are TGTGCCAGCAGGTCTAGCGGGGACACCGGGGAGCTGTTTTTT. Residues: CASRSSGDTGELFF. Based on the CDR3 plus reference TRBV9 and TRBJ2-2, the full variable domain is DSGVTQTPKHLITATGQRVTLRCSPRSGDLSVYWYQQSLDQGLQFLIQYYNGEERAKGNILERFSAQQFPDLHSELNLSSLELGDSALYFCASRSSGDTGELFFGEGSRLTVL.

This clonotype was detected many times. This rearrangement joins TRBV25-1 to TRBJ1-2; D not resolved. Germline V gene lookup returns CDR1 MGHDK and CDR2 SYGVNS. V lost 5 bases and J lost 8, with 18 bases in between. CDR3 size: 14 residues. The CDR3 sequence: CASSQATAAVGYTF. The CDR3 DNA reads TGTGCCAGCAGTCAGGCGACGGCAGCGGTGGGCTACACCTTC.

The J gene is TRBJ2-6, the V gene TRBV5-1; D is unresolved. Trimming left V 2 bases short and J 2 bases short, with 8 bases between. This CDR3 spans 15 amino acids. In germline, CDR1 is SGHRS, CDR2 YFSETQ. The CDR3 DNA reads TGCGCCAGCAGCTTAAGCCCTACTGGGGCCAACGTCCTGACTTTC. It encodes CASSLSPTGANVLTF. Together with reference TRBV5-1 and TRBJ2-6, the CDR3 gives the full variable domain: KAGVTQTPRYLIKTRGQQVTLSCSPISGHRSVSWYQQTPGQGLQFLFEYFSETQRNKGNFPGRFSGRQFSNSRSEMNVSTLELGDSALYLCASSLSPTGANVLTFGAGSRLTVL.

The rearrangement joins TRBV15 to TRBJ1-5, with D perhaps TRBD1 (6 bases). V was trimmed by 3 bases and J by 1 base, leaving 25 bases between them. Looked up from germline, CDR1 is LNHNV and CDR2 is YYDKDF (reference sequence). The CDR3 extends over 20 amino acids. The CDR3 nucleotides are TGTGCCACCAGCAGTATTTTGATGAGGGAAAACAGGGTCAGCAATCAGCCCCAGCATTTT. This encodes CATSSILMRENRVSNQPQHF.

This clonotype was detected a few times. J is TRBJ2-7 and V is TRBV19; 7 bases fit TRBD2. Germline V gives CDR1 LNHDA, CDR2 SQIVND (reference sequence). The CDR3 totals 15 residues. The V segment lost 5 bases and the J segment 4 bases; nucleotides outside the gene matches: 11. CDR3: CASSPGEGGKYEQYF. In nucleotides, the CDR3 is TGTGCCAGTAGTCCGGGGGAGGGAGGGAAGTACGAGCAGTACTTC. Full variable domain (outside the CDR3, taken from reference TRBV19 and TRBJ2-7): DGGITQSPKYLFRKEGQNVTLSCEQNLNHDAMYWYRQDPGQGLRLIYYSQIVNDFQKGDIAEGYSVSREKKESFPLTVTSAQKNPTAFYLCASSPGEGGKYEQYFGPGTRLTVT.

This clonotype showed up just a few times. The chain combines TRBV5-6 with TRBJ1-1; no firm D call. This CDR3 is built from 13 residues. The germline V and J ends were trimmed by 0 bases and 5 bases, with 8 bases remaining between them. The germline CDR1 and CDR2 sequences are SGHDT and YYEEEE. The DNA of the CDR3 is TGTGCCAGCAGCTTGGCGTATGGGACTGAAGCTTTCTTT. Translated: CASSLAYGTEAFF.

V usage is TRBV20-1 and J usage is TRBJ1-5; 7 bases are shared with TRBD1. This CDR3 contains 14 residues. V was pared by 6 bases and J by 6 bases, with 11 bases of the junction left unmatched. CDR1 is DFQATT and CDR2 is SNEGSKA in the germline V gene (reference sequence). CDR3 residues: CSADGQEESQPQHF. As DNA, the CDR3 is TGCAGTGCCGACGGACAGGAGGAGAGTCAGCCCCAGCATTTT.

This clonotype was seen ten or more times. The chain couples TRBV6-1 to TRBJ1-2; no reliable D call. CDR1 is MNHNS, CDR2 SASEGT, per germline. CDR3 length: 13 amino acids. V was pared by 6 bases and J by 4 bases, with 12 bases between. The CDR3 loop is CASSSDGPYGYTF. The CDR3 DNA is TGTGCCAGCAGCTCAGACGGTCCCTATGGCTACACCTTC.

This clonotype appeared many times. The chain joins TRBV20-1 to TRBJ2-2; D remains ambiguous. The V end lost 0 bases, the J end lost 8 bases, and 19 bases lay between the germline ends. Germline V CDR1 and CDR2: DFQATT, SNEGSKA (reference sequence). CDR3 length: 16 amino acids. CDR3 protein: CSAREWAPRSPGELFF. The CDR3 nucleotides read TGCAGTGCTAGAGAGTGGGCCCCGCGTAGCCCTGGGGAGCTGTTTTTT.